This TCR beta chain is drawn from a study of Ad26.COV2.S vaccination and SARS-CoV-2 variants. Study-level results: Researchers cautioned that TCR breadth and depth analyses may have underestimated total T cell responses.

The V segment lost 3 bases and the J segment 6 bases; nucleotides outside the gene matches: 14. Germline V gene sequence: CDR1 WNHNN, CDR2 SYGVQD (reference sequence). There are 18 residues in the CDR3. Stated treatment: 15 to 20 received Ad26.COV2.S at low or high dose, single or two shots; several received placebo; per-sample allocation not given. Day 63 following the first vaccine or placebo injection was when the samples were taken. TCRdb's copy holds only in-frame clones and misses some; the assay was immunoSEQ multiplex PCR. The sample lists over 400,000 clones, roughly 90% occurring once. A note on this clone: Its antigen is not known.

This chain joins TRBV10-1 and TRBJ2-1; 10 nucleotides line up with TRBD1. The origin of this receptor is a person aged 18-65 years who received the Ad26.COV2.S COVID-19 vaccine or a placebo. Here the sequenced sample was peripheral blood, taken in a trial of Ad26.COV2.S vaccine versus placebo. The CDR3 loop reads CASSDHGTGALVGNEQFF. For the CDR3, the DNA is TGCGCCAGCAGTGACCATGGGACAGGGGCTTTGGTGGGCAATGAGCAGTTCTTC.